A single sample is the source of the 13 T cell receptor beta chains below, sequenced in a study of T cells in localized non-small cell lung cancer. Generated by immunoSEQ multiplex PCR, the TCRdb table keeps only in-frame clones and is missing some. The repertoire holds around 30,000 clones, with 78% as singletons. The material sequenced was peripheral blood, taken before any cancer treatment. The receptors shown here come from a male donor at least 60 years old with stage II squamous cell lung carcinoma.

This sequence joins TRBV5-1 and TRBJ1-1, with no clear D. The germline V gene encodes CDR1 SGHRS and CDR2 YFSETQ. This CDR3 spans 13 amino acids. The germline V and J ends were trimmed by 1 base and 1 base, with 5 bases remaining between them. The CDR3 loop is CASSLNQNTEAFF. The CDR3 region has the DNA TGCGCCAGCAGCTTGAACCAGAACACTGAAGCTTTCTTT.

This clone is judged medium-sized (0.01 to 0.1%). The chain uses TRBV5-1 and TRBJ2-3; D call uncertain. In germline, CDR1 is SGHRS, CDR2 YFSETQ. Trimming pared 1 base from V and 4 bases from J, leaving 1 base between. The CDR3 consists of 11 residues. DNA of the CDR3: TGCGCCAGCAGCTTGTCAGATACGCAGTATTTT. Its protein product is CASSLSDTQYF.

The rearrangement links TRBV18 to TRBJ1-5; D not certain. V was cut by 3 bases and J by 8 bases, with 14 bases left in between. CDR1 and CDR2 (germline): KGHSH, LQKENI. CDR3 length: 14 amino acids. CDR3 residues: CASSPDRSSKPQHF. The CDR3 DNA reads TGTGCCAGCTCACCCGACCGGTCCTCAAAGCCCCAGCATTTT.

The chain uses TRBV2 and TRBJ2-1; perhaps TRBD2 as D (5 bases). This CDR3 has 16 amino acids. From germline, CDR1 is SNHLY and CDR2 FYNNEI. Trimming left V 0 bases short and J 6 bases short, with 15 bases between. The CDR3 bases are TGTGCCAGCAGTGAAGCGCCGGTAGCGATAGGCAATGAGCAGTTCTTC. It codes for CASSEAPVAIGNEQFF. Looking up the rest from reference TRBV2 and TRBJ2-1 gives the full variable domain: EPEVTQTPSHQVTQMGQEVILRCVPISNHLYFYWYRQILGQKVEFLVSFYNNEISEKSEIFDDQFSVERPDGSNFTLKIRSTKLEDSAMYFCASSEAPVAIGNEQFFGPGTRLTVL.

The V call is TRBV29-1, the J call TRBJ2-7, with 12 bases that match TRBD2. Germline V lookup: CDR1 SQVTM, CDR2 ANQGSEA. V lost 3 bases to trimming and J lost 5 bases; unmatched junction nucleotides: 8. This CDR3 is built from 15 residues. CDR3 DNA: TGCAGCGTTGATAACCCGACTAGCGGGGGCCACGAGCAGTACTTC. Translating gives CSVDNPTSGGHEQYF.

This clone showed up just a few times. V is TRBV9 and J is TRBJ2-7; 9 positions match TRBD1. Germline V CDR1 and CDR2: SGDLS, YYNGEE. CDR3 length: 16 amino acids. Germline trimming cut 1 base from V and 6 bases from J; bases unmatched to any gene: 11. The CDR3 DNA follows: TGTGCCAGCAGCGTACAACCCAGGACAGGGGTAGGCGAGCAGTACTTC. Its protein product is CASSVQPRTGVGEQYF.

The CDR3 sequence: CASREPGRTNRQTQYF. CDR3 in DNA: TGCGCCAGCCGAGAACCGGGACGAACTAATCGACAGACCCAGTACTTC. This chain uses TRBV5-1 with TRBJ2-5, with D perhaps TRBD1 or TRBD2 (5 bases each). Deletions cut 7 bases from V and 6 bases from J, with 25 bases between. CDR1 is SGHRS and CDR2 is YFSETQ in the germline V gene. The CDR3 has 16 amino acids.

The chain uses TRBV27 and TRBJ2-3; D uncertain. The CDR3 covers 12 residues. Germline V gene lookup returns CDR1 MNHEY and CDR2 SMNVEV (reference sequence). Trimming cost V 3 bases and J 6 bases, with 7 bases left between them. CDR3: CASSFLRDTQYF. The CDR3 DNA reads TGTGCCAGCAGTTTTTTGAGGGATACGCAGTATTTT.

The CDR3 here is CASSSDFVGYGYTF. CDR3 coding DNA: TGTGCCAGCAGCTCCGATTTCGTCGGCTATGGCTACACCTTC. V is TRBV5-4 and J is TRBJ1-2; D ambiguous. Looked up from germline, CDR1 is SGHNT and CDR2 is YYREEE (reference sequence). The CDR3 totals 14 residues. V shed 3 bases and J shed 4 bases, with 13 bases lying between them.

This rearrangement joins TRBV5-1 to TRBJ1-1, with a weak D call TRBD1 (6 bases). V lost 7 bases and J lost 2, with 12 bases in between. The V gene's germline CDR1 is SGHRS and CDR2 YFSETQ. The CDR3 consists of 13 residues. As DNA, the CDR3 is TGCGCCAGCTTAGGACAGAGCAACACTGAAGCTTTCTTT. Encoded protein: CASLGQSNTEAFF.

J is TRBJ1-1 and V is TRBV6-4; no reliable D call. Trimming took off 3 bases at V and 0 bases at J, with 5 bases between the two ends. CDR1 is MRHNA and CDR2 is SNTAGT in the germline V gene. This CDR3 is built from 13 residues. The CDR3 bases are TGTGCCAGCAGTGAGGGAATGAACACTGAAGCTTTCTTT. Amino acids: CASSEGMNTEAFF.

The rearrangement uses TRBV2 and TRBJ2-5; 10 positions agree with TRBD2. The DNA end lines up better with TRBJ2-7; the J call may be wrong. This CDR3 is built from 15 residues. Germline CDR1 SNHLY, CDR2 FYNNEI. CDR3 amino acids: CASSVAAGGTYEQYF. CDR3 nucleotide sequence: TGTGCCAGCAGTGTAGCAGCGGGAGGGACCTACGAGCAGTACTTC.

The chain has TRBV7-3 and TRBJ1-6, with D hard to call. The length of the CDR3 is 17 residues. In germline, CDR1 is SGHTA, CDR2 FQGTGA. The V gene lost 2 bases and the J gene lost 6 bases, with 17 bases spanning the gap. For the CDR3, the DNA is TGTGCCAGCAGCTTATCCCCTCCTGGTGTCGGTAATTCACCCCTCCACTTT. It is translated as CASSLSPPGVGNSPLHF.